This T cell receptor beta chain was profiled in a study of long-term antiretroviral therapy in people with HIV. Survey-level immunoSEQ v3.0 assays were run. The protocol was immunoSEQ multiplex PCR, while the TCRdb copy is restricted to in-frame clones and leaves out a portion. Among over 30,000 clones listed, roughly three quarters were seen once. Looked up from germline, CDR1 is LGHNA and CDR2 is YNFKEQ. V lost 0 bases and J lost 4, with 4 bases in between. The CDR3 totals 13 residues. The origin of this receptor is a man between 18 and 29 years old with HIV. The sample consisted of unsorted PBMCs, taken 1.9 years after starting antiretroviral therapy. This sequence joins TRBV4-2 and TRBJ1-5; D is undetermined. The CDR3 bases are TGTGCCAGCAGCCAAGATAAAAATCAGCCCCAGCATTTT. It specifies CASSQDKNQPQHF.